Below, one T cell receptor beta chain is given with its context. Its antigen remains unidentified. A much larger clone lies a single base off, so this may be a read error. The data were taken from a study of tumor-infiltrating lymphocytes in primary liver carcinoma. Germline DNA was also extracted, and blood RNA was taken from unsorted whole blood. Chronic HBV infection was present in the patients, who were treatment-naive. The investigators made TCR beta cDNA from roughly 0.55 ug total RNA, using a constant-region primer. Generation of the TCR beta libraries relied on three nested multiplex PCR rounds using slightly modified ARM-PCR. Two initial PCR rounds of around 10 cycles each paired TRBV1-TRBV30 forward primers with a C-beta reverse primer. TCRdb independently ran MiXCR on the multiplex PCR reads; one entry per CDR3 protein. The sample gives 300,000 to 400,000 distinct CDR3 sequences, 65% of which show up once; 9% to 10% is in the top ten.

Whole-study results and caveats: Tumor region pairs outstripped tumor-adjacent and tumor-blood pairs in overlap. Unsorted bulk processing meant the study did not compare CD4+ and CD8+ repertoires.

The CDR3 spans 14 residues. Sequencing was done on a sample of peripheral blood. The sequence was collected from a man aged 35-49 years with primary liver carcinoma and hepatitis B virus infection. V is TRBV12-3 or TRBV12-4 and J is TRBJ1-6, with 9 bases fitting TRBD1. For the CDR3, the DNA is TGTACCAGCAGTCCACAGGGGGCATTGTCACCCCTCCACTTT. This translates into CTSSPQGALSPLHF.